The 27 T cell receptor beta chains below all came from one sample that was sequenced in a study of T cell repertoires and HLA-DP antigens. After around 15 days' expansion, CD4+ cells were restimulated about 23 h with HeLa expressing allogeneic DPB1. Stimulation used HeLa cells expressing transduced HLA-DPA1/DPB1, HLA-DM, invariant chain and CD80. Here immunoSEQ multiplex PCR was the method, and the copy in TCRdb shows in-frame clones only, minus some. Counted here are 2,100 or so clones, about 78% occurring once; the ten biggest clones make up over 25%. The sequencing input was CD137- CD4+ T cells from cultured PBMCs. These receptors came from a young woman in good health and CMV-seronegative.

This CDR3 reads CASRPWGGSYEQYV. In DNA form, the CDR3 reads TGTGCCAGCAGACCGTGGGGGGGTTCCTACGAGCAGTACGTC. This sequence joins TRBV6-5 and TRBJ2-7; 7 nucleotides agree with TRBD2. This CDR3 spans 14 amino acids. V lost 6 bases, J lost 1 base, and 6 bases stayed unmatched. CDR1 is MNHEY and CDR2 is SVGAGI in the germline V gene.

The gene calls are TRBV5-1 and TRBJ2-2; no reliable D call. The CDR3 extends over 14 amino acids. CDR1 SGHRS and CDR2 YFSETQ come from the germline V gene. The V end lost 1 base, the J end lost 0 bases, and 4 bases lay between the germline ends. This chain's CDR3 is CASSLMANTGELFF. CDR3 in DNA: TGCGCCAGCAGCTTGATGGCGAACACCGGGGAGCTGTTTTTT.

This chain joins TRBV19 and TRBJ2-2, with TRBD1 identical over 12 bases. Trimming removed 4 bases from V and 0 bases from J; junction bases left unmatched: 6. The CDR3 sequence is 18 residues long. The V gene's germline CDR1 is LNHDA and CDR2 SQIVND (reference sequence). This CDR3 is CASSTGQGAIPNTGELFF. The CDR3 DNA reads as TGTGCCAGTAGTACGGGACAGGGGGCGATACCGAACACCGGGGAGCTGTTTTTT.

This clone was seen just once. The chain combines TRBV30 with TRBJ1-5; 8 bases match TRBD1. Trimming removed 1 base from V and 7 bases from J; junction bases left unmatched: 9. From germline, CDR1 is GTSNPN and CDR2 SVGIG (reference sequence). The length of the CDR3 is 15 residues. This CDR3 reads CAWSGGQAAGQPQHF. The DNA for the CDR3 is TGTGCCTGGAGTGGGGGACAGGCGGCGGGGCAGCCCCAGCATTTT.

The genes are TRBV19 and TRBJ2-7, with 9 nucleotides matching TRBD1. This CDR3 comprises 14 residues. Trimming took 5 bases from V and 7 from J; bases not matched to a gene: 9. CDR1 is LNHDA, CDR2 SQIVND, per germline (reference sequence). Here the CDR3 DNA reads TGTGCCAGTAGTTCCCGGGACAGGGTTTATGAGCAGTACTTC. Translating it yields CASSSRDRVYEQYF.

The V call is TRBV18, the J call TRBJ2-1; 7 bases are shared with TRBD2. Germline CDR1 and CDR2: KGHSH and LQKENI. Unmatched junction bases numbered 1, after V lost 0 bases and J lost 2 bases. This CDR3 is built from 15 residues. The CDR3 nucleotides read TGTGCCAGCTCACCACCTGGGACTACCTACAATGAGCAGTTCTTC. The encoded protein is CASSPPGTTYNEQFF.

This clone was recorded once. The V call is TRBV14, the J call TRBJ2-1; 13 bases are a match to TRBD2. V lost 4 bases to trimming and J lost 8 bases; unmatched junction nucleotides: 11. The V gene's germline CDR1 is SGHDN and CDR2 FVKESK. CDR3 length: 17 amino acids. The CDR3 nucleotides read TGTGCCAGCAGCCGACCGCGCTGGACTAGCGGGAGTGATGAGCAGTTCTTC. As protein: CASSRPRWTSGSDEQFF. Combining the CDR3 with reference TRBV14 and TRBJ2-1 gives the whole variable domain EAGVTQFPSHSVIEKGQTVTLRCDPISGHDNLYWYRRVMGKEIKFLLHFVKESKQDESGMPNNRFLAERTGGTYSTLKVQPAELEDSGVYFCASSRPRWTSGSDEQFFGPGTRLTVL.

The chain uses TRBV28 and TRBJ2-2; 8 bases fit TRBD1. With 3 bases clipped from V and 5 bases from J, the junction kept 5 bases outside the gene matches. The CDR3 is 15 residues long. The V gene's germline CDR1 is MDHEN and CDR2 SYDVKM. The CDR3 here is CASSFGDRRTGELFF. The CDR3 DNA is TGTGCCAGCAGTTTTGGGGACAGGAGAACCGGGGAGCTGTTTTTT.

The chain uses TRBV7-9 and TRBJ2-2; D is unclear. The germline V gene encodes CDR1 SEHNR and CDR2 FQNEAQ (reference sequence). CDR3 size: 13 residues. Deletions cut 2 bases from V and 5 bases from J, with 6 bases between. The CDR3 DNA reads as TGTGCCAGCAGCTTATACGTGACCGGGGAGCTGTTTTTT. This translates into CASSLYVTGELFF.

The CDR3 protein is CASSLGQQNEQFF. CDR3 DNA: TGCGCCAGCAGCTTAGGACAGCAGAATGAGCAGTTCTTC. J is TRBJ2-1 and V is TRBV5-1; D may be TRBD1 (6 bases). Germline V gene data show CDR1 as SGHRS and CDR2 as YFSETQ. The CDR3 loop spans 13 amino acids. V lost 2 bases, J lost 7 bases, and 10 bases lay in between.

This chain uses TRBV9 with TRBJ2-6, with D perhaps matching TRBD1 (5 bases). CDR1 is SGDLS, CDR2 YYNGEE, per germline. There are 18 residues in the CDR3. Trimming shortened V by 0 bases and J by 2 bases, and 15 bases separated the two germline ends. The CDR3 spells CASSVARTGLAGANVLTF. The CDR3 DNA reads as TGTGCCAGCAGCGTAGCTCGAACAGGCCTAGCTGGGGCCAACGTCCTGACTTTC.

The J gene is TRBJ2-5, the V gene TRBV29-1; D possibly corresponds to TRBD2 (5 bases). CDR3 size: 12 residues. Looked up from germline, CDR1 is SQVTM and CDR2 is ANQGSEA. With 3 bases removed from V and 5 bases from J, the gap between germline ends came to 10 bases. Here the CDR3 DNA reads TGCAGCGTTGACCGGGAACGGGAGACCCAGTACTTC. Protein product: CSVDRERETQYF.

Points on this clone: This sample includes further DNA sequences coding for the same CDR3. The rearrangement joins TRBV7-8 to TRBJ2-1, with 7 positions matching TRBD2. The V and J ends lost 0 bases and 4 bases, in that order; junction bases with no gene match: 3. This CDR3 comprises 15 residues. Germline V gene sequence: CDR1 SGHVS, CDR2 FQNEAQ. The CDR3 region has the DNA TGTGCCAGCAGCTTAGCGGGAGGGACTTACAATGAGCAGTTCTTC. It is translated as CASSLAGGTYNEQFF.

This sequence joins TRBV6-6 and TRBJ2-1; 7 positions match TRBD2. Germline V CDR1 and CDR2: MNHNY, SVGAGI (reference sequence). CDR3 size: 14 residues. The V segment lost 8 bases and the J segment 4 bases; nucleotides outside the gene matches: 8. Here the CDR3 reads CASEEGGNYNEQFF. DNA of the CDR3: TGTGCCAGCGAGGAGGGAGGGAATTACAATGAGCAGTTCTTC.

This clone was picked up one time. The chain has TRBV6-4 and TRBJ1-1; 10 bases are shared with TRBD1. The V gene end was trimmed by 5 bases and the J gene end by 3 bases; junction bases not matched to a gene: 3. The CDR3 consists of 14 residues. Germline CDR1 MRHNA, CDR2 SNTAGT. The CDR3 spells CASSPGQGHTEAFF. The CDR3 DNA sequence: TGTGCCAGCAGTCCGGGACAGGGGCACACTGAAGCTTTCTTT.

The chain couples TRBV5-4 to TRBJ1-1; 8 bases map to TRBD1. In germline, CDR1 is SGHNT, CDR2 YYREEE (reference sequence). J lost 4 bases, V lost 1 base, and 12 bases had no gene match. The CDR3 contains 17 residues. CDR3 sequence: CASSLSRTGSPGTEAFF. CDR3 DNA: TGTGCCAGCAGCTTGTCTAGGACAGGGTCTCCGGGCACTGAAGCTTTCTTT.

The V gene is TRBV9, the J gene TRBJ2-2; 7 positions match TRBD1. The CDR3 spans 15 residues. Trimming removed 4 bases from V and 2 bases from J; junction bases left unmatched: 5. Germline CDR1 reads SGDLS; CDR2 reads YYNGEE. The CDR3 here is CASSPRTGNTGELFF. CDR3 nucleotides: TGTGCCAGCAGCCCCCGGACAGGCAACACCGGGGAGCTGTTTTTT. Complete variable domain (other parts from reference TRBV9 and TRBJ2-2): DSGVTQTPKHLITATGQRVTLRCSPRSGDLSVYWYQQSLDQGLQFLIQYYNGEERAKGNILERFSAQQFPDLHSELNLSSLELGDSALYFCASSPRTGNTGELFFGEGSRLTVL.

V and J are TRBV15 and TRBJ2-7; D is possibly TRBD1 or TRBD2 (5 bases each). The V and J ends lost 1 base and 3 bases respectively, with 16 bases between them. This CDR3 contains 16 residues. Germline V gives CDR1 LNHNV, CDR2 YYDKDF (reference sequence). The DNA for the CDR3 is TGTGCCACCAGCAGAGGCAGGGACGGAAAACACTACGAGCAGTACTTC. Protein product: CATSRGRDGKHYEQYF. The entire variable domain, with the rest obtained from reference TRBV15 and TRBJ2-7, is as follows: DAMVIQNPRYQVTQFGKPVTLSCSQTLNHNVMYWYQQKSSQAPKLLFHYYDKDFNNEADTPDNFQSRRPNTSFCFLDIRSPGLGDTAMYLCATSRGRDGKHYEQYFGPGTRLTVT.

The gene calls are TRBV28 and TRBJ1-5; D gene unclear. V shed 3 bases and J shed 5 bases, with 5 bases lying between them. CDR1 is MDHEN and CDR2 is SYDVKM in the germline V gene. This CDR3 spans 12 amino acids. CDR3 DNA: TGTGCCAGCAGTTTCGAATATCAGCCCCAGCATTTT. The encoded protein is CASSFEYQPQHF.

This sequence joins TRBV6-5 and TRBJ1-1; D unclear. Trimming shortened V by 6 bases and J by 0 bases, and 14 bases separated the two germline ends. This CDR3 is 15 amino acids long. The germline V gene encodes CDR1 MNHEY and CDR2 SVGAGI. CDR3 protein: CASSFLGVLNTEAFF. DNA for the CDR3: TGTGCCAGCAGCTTCCTTGGGGTCCTGAACACTGAAGCTTTCTTT.

The chain carries TRBV5-1 and TRBJ2-2; the match to TRBD1 covers 7 bases. With V trimmed by 4 bases and J by 4 bases, 16 bases remained unmatched. CDR3 length equals 18 residues. Germline V gene lookup returns CDR1 SGHRS and CDR2 YFSETQ. CDR3 coding DNA: TGCGCCAGCAGCCATCCTCTCGACAGGGCGGACTCCACCGGGGAGCTGTTTTTT. Its protein product is CASSHPLDRADSTGELFF.

The V and J genes are TRBV11-2 and TRBJ2-6, with TRBD2 matching over 10 bases. Looked up from germline, CDR1 is SGHAT and CDR2 is FQNNGV. The CDR3 covers 18 residues. Trimming at V came to 5 bases and at J to 0 bases, leaving 7 bases not matched to a gene. The CDR3 DNA follows: TGTGCCAGCAGCCGCCTAGCGGGGGTTACCTCTGGGGCCAACGTCCTGACTTTC. Its protein is CASSRLAGVTSGANVLTF.

The chain carries TRBV7-6 and TRBJ1-3; D is unclear. V gave up 4 bases and J gave up 2 bases, with 12 bases separating them. The CDR3 sequence is 15 residues long. Germline loops: CDR1 SGHVS, CDR2 FNYEAQ. For the CDR3, the DNA is TGTGCCAGCAGCTCCCCATGGGGAGCTGGAAACACCATATATTTT. It specifies CASSSPWGAGNTIYF. The full variable domain, completed using reference TRBV7-6 and TRBJ1-3, is GAGVSQSPRYKVTKRGQDVALRCDPISGHVSLYWYRQALGQGPEFLTYFNYEAQQDKSGLPNDRFSAERPEGSISTLTIQRTEQRDSAMYRCASSSPWGAGNTIYFGEGSWLTVV.

J is TRBJ2-3 and V is TRBV28, with 9 bases matching TRBD1. J gave up 5 bases and V 4 bases, and 4 bases lay outside the gene matches. The CDR3 is 14 residues long. Germline-derived CDR1 and CDR2 are MDHEN and SYDVKM. The CDR3 DNA is TGTGCCAGCAGTTACAGGGGGCCGAGAGATACGCAGTATTTT. It translates to CASSYRGPRDTQYF.

The V call is TRBV7-2, the J call TRBJ2-2, with 9 positions matching TRBD2. This CDR3 has 17 amino acids. Germline loops: CDR1 SGHTA, CDR2 FQGNSA. The V and J ends lost 5 bases and 0 bases, in that order; junction bases with no gene match: 7. The CDR3 coding sequence is TGTGCCAGCAGCCGGGATAGGACTAGCGCGAACACCGGGGAGCTGTTTTTT. It codes for CASSRDRTSANTGELFF.

The chain employs TRBV2 and TRBJ2-2, with D maybe TRBD1 (5 bases). Trimming shortened V by 2 bases and J by 6 bases, and 13 bases separated the two germline ends. This CDR3 contains 15 residues. Germline loops: CDR1 SNHLY, CDR2 FYNNEI. For the CDR3, the DNA is TGTGCCAGCAGTGAAAGGGAAGGCAGGGCCGGGGAGCTGTTTTTT. As protein: CASSEREGRAGELFF.

The V and J genes are TRBV11-1 and TRBJ1-2, with no clear D. This CDR3 spans 13 amino acids. Trimming cost V 5 bases and J 4 bases, with 11 bases left between them. The germline V gene has CDR1 SGHAT and CDR2 FQDESV (reference sequence). This CDR3 is CASSPDGFYGYTF. CDR3 DNA sequence: TGTGCCAGCAGCCCCGACGGATTCTATGGCTACACCTTC.